This T cell receptor (beta chain) stems from a study of cytomegalovirus exposure and HLA in healthy donors. General observations from the study: Presence/absence results assume similar sequencing depth per donor, which may not hold. Later analysis identified 17,000 or so TCR beta sequences associated with HLA alleles, using a false discovery rate threshold of 0.05.

Only one count was recorded for this clone. Its antigen remains unknown. The PCR employed 60 Vbeta primers together with 13 Jbeta primers. Using immunoSEQ multiplex PCR, the repertoire was profiled, and TCRdb retains in-frame clones only, with some absent. The sample shows approximately 150,000 clones, 73% of them seen only once. Germline CDR1 reads MNHEY; CDR2 reads SVGAGI. Trimming took 4 bases from V and 2 from J; bases not matched to a gene: 6. The CDR3 length is 16 residues. The specimen sequenced was PBMCs. This TCR derives from a woman aged 18 to 35 in good health and CMV-seropositive. V gene TRBV6-5 combines with J gene TRBJ2-2; 8 bases are a match to TRBD1. CDR3 residues: CASSWTGHFNTGELFF. CDR3 sequence (DNA): TGTGCCAGCAGTTGGACAGGGCATTTTAACACCGGGGAGCTGTTTTTT.